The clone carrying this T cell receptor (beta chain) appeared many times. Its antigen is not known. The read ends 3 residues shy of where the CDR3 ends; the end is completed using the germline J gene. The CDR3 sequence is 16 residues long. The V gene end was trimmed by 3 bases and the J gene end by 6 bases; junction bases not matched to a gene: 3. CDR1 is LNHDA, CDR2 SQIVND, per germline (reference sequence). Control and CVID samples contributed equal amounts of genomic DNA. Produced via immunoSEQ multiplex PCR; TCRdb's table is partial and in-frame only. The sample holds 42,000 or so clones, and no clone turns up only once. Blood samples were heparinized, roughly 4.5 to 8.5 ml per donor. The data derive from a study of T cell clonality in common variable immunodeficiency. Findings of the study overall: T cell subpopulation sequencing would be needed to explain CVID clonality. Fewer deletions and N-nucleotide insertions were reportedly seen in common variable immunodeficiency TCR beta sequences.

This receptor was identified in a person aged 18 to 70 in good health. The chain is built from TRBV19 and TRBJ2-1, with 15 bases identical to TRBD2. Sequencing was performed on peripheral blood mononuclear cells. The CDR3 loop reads CASSIPGLAGGNEQFF. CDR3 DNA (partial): TGTGCCAGTAGTATTCCGGGACTAGCGGGAGGCAATGAG.